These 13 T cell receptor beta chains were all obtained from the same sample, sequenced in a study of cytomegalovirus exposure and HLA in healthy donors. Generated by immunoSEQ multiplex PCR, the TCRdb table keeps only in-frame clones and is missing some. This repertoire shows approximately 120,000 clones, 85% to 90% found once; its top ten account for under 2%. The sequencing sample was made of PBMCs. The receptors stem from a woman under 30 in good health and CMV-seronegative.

The CDR3 sequence: CASSPLTGASSPLHF. Written as DNA, the CDR3 is TGTGCCAGCAGCCCCCTGACAGGGGCTTCTTCACCCCTCCACTTT. This sequence joins TRBV2 and TRBJ1-6; 8 positions match TRBD1. CDR3 length: 15 amino acids. Germline V gene lookup returns CDR1 SNHLY and CDR2 FYNNEI. Trimming removed 6 bases from V and 9 bases from J; junction bases left unmatched: 10.

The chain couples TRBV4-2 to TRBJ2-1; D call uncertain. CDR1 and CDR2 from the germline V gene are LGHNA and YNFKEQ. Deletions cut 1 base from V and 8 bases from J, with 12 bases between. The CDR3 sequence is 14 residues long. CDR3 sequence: CASSQGPLGDEQFF. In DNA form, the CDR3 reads TGTGCCAGCAGCCAAGGTCCCCTAGGCGATGAGCAGTTCTTC.

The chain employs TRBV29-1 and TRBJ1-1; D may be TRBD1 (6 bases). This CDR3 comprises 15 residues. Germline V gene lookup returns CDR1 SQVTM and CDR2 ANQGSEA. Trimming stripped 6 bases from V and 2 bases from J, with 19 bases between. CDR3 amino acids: CSVPPPTGSNTEAFF. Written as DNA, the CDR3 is TGCAGCGTCCCCCCCCCGACAGGATCAAACACTGAAGCTTTCTTT.

CDR3 amino acids: CASSPLRPGRGVSTEAFF. Here the CDR3 DNA reads TGTGCCAGCTCACCACTCAGACCAGGGAGGGGAGTTAGTACTGAAGCTTTCTTT. The genes are TRBV18 and TRBJ1-1, with D possibly matching TRBD1 (5 bases). In germline, CDR1 is KGHSH, CDR2 LQKENI. Trimming took 1 base from V and 5 from J, leaving 23 bases between them. The CDR3 totals 18 residues.

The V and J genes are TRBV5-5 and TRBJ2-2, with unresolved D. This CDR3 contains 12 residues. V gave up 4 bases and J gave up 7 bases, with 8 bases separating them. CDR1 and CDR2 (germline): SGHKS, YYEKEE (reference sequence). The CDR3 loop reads CASSPRSGELFF. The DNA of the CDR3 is TGTGCCAGCAGCCCCAGAAGCGGGGAGCTGTTTTTT.

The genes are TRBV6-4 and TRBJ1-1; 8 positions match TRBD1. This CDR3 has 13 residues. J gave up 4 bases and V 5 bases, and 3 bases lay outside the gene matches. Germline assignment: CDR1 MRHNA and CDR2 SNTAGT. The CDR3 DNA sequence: TGTGCCAGCAGTCCCGACAGGGGCACTGAAGCTTTCTTT. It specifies CASSPDRGTEAFF.

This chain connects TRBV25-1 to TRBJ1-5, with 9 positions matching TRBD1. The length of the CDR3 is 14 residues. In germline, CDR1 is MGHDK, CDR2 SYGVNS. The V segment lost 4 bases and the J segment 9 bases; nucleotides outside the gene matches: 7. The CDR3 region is CASSGLGQGTPQHF. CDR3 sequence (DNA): TGTGCCAGCAGTGGGTTGGGACAGGGTACGCCCCAGCATTTT.

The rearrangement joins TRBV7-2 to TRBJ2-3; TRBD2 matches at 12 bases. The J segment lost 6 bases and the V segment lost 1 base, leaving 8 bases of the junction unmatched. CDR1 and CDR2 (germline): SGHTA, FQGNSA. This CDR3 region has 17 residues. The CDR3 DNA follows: TGTGCCAGCAGCTTAGTTACTAGCGGGGGGTTCCGGGATACGCAGTATTTT. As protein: CASSLVTSGGFRDTQYF.

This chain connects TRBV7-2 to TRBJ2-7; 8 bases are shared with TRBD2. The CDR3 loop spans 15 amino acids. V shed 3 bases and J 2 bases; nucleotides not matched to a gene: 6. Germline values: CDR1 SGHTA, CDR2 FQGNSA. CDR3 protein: CASSFGGDRTYEQYF. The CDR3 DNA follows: TGTGCCAGCAGCTTCGGGGGGGACCGAACCTACGAGCAGTACTTC.

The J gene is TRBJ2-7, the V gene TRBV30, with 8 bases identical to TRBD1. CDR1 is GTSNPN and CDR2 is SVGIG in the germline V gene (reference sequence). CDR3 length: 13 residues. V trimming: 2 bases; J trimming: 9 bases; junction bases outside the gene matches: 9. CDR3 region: CAWSTQDRVGQYF. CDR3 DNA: TGTGCCTGGAGTACACAGGACAGGGTCGGGCAGTACTTC.

In nucleotides, the CDR3 is TGTGCCAGCAGCCGTCAATCTAAGTACACCGGGGAGCTGTTTTTT. Protein sequence: CASSRQSKYTGELFF. This rearrangement joins TRBV13 to TRBJ2-2; no clear D. Trimming removed 5 bases from V and 3 bases from J, with 13 bases in between. There are 15 residues in the CDR3. Per germline, CDR1 PRHDT and CDR2 FYEKMQ (reference sequence).

The CDR3 DNA reads as TGCGCCAGCAGCTTGAATCCGGGGGCCTACGAGCAGTACTTC. Its translation: CASSLNPGAYEQYF. This rearrangement joins TRBV5-1 to TRBJ2-7, with D perhaps matching TRBD2 (6 bases). Trimming took off 1 base at V and 2 bases at J, with 10 bases between the two ends. This CDR3 region has 14 residues. CDR1 is SGHRS and CDR2 is YFSETQ in the germline V gene.

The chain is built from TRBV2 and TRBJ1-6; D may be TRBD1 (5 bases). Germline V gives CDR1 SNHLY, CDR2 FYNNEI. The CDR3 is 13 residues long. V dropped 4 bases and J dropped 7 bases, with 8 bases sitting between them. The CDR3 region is CASSVGGNSPLHF. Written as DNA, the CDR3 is TGTGCCAGCAGTGTTGGGGGGAATTCACCCCTCCACTTT.